This T cell receptor (beta chain) was profiled in a study of cytomegalovirus exposure and HLA in healthy donors. This CDR3 spans 13 amino acids. Germline-derived CDR1 and CDR2 are PRHDT and FYEKMQ (reference sequence). V shed 6 bases and J shed 4 bases, with 12 bases lying between them. PCR used 60 Vbeta primers and 13 Jbeta primers. Here immunoSEQ multiplex PCR was the method, and the copy in TCRdb shows in-frame clones only, minus some. The sample carries under 200,000 clones, around 80% recorded once. The chain employs TRBV13 and TRBJ1-2; possible D gene TRBD1, 5 bases. Sequenced: PBMCs. This TCR was recovered from a woman in her forties or fifties in good health and CMV-seropositive. CDR3: CASRSAGIYGYTF. CDR3 sequence (DNA): TGTGCCAGCAGATCCGCAGGGATCTATGGCTACACCTTC.